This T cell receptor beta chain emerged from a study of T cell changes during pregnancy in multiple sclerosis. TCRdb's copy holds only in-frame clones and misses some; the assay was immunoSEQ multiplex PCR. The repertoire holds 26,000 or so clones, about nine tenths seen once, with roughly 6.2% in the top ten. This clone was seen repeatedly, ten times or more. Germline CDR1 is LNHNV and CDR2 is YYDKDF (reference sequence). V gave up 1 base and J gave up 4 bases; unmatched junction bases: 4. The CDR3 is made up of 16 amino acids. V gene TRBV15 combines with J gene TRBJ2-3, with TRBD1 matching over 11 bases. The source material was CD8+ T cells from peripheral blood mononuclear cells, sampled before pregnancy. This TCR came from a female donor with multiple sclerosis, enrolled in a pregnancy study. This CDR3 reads CATSRAPGQGADTQYF. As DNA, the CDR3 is TGTGCCACCAGCAGAGCGCCGGGACAGGGGGCAGATACGCAGTATTTT.